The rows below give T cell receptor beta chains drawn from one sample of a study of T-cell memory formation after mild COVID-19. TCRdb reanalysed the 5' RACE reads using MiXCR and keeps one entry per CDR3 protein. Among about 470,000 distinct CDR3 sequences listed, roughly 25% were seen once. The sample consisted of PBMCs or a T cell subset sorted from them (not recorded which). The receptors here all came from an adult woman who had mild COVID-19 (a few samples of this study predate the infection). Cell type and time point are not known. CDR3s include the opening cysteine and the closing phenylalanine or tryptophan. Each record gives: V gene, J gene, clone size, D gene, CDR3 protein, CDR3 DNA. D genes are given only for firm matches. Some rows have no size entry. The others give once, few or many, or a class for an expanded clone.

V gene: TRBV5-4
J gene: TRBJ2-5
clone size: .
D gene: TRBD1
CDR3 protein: CATSDRDGETQYF
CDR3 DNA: TGTGCCACTTCGGACAGGGACGGGGAGACCCAGTACTTC

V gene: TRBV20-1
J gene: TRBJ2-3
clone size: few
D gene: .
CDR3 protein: CSARGLDPDTQYF
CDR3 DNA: TGCAGTGCTAGAGGGCTAGACCCAGATACGCAGTATTTT

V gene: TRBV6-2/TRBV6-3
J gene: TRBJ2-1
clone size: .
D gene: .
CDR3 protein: CASSYRAPLVVGHNEQFF
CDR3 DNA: TGTGCCAGCAGTTACCGGGCCCCTCTAGTAGTTGGGCACAATGAGCAGTTCTTC

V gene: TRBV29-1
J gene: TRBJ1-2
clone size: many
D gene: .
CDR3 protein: CSVEGGLSYGYTF
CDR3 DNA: TGCAGCGTTGAAGGGGGGCTTAGTTATGGCTACACCTTC

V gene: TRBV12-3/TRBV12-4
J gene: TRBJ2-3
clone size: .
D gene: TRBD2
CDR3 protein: CASSLAGGMVDTQYF
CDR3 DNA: TGTGCCAGCAGTTTAGCGGGGGGGATGGTAGATACGCAGTATTTT

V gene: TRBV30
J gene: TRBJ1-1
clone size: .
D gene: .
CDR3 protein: CAWSQTGRAFF
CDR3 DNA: TGTGCCTGGAGTCAAACAGGGAGAGCTTTCTTT

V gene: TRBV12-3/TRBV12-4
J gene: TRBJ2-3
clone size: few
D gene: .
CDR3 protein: CASSALTDTQYF
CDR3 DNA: TGTGCCAGCAGTGCACTAACAGATACGCAGTATTTT

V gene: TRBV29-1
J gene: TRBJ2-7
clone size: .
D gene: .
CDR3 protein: CSVESRRKQYF
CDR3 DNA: TGCAGCGTTGAAAGTCGGAGGAAGCAGTACTTC

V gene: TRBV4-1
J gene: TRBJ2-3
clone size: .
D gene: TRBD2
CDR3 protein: CASSRGVAGAGDTQYF
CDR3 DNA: TGCGCCAGCAGCCGGGGGGTAGCGGGGGCCGGAGATACGCAGTATTTT

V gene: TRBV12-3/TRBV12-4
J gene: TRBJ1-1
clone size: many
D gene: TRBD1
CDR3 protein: CASSLRTGGTEAFF
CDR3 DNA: TGTGCCAGCAGTCTCAGGACAGGGGGCACTGAAGCTTTCTTT

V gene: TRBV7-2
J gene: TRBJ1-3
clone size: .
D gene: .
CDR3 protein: CASSSSSPYSSGNTIYF
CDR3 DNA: TGTGCCAGCAGCTCCTCTTCTCCTTACAGCTCTGGAAACACCATATATTTT

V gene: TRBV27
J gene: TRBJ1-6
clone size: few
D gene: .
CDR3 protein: CASSLAGPSPLHF
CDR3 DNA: TGTGCCAGCAGTTTAGCAGGACCCTCACCCCTCCACTTT

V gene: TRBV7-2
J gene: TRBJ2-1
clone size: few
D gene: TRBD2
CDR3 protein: CASSSSGAPYNEQFF
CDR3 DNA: TGTGCCAGCAGCAGTAGCGGGGCCCCCTACAATGAGCAGTTCTTC

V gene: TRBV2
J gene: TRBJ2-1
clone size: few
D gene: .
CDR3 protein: CASSESAYEQFF
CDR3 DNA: TGTGCCAGCAGTGAGTCGGCCTATGAGCAGTTCTTC

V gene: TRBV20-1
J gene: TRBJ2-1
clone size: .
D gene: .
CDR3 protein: CSASSGRLEQFF
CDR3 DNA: TGCAGTGCTAGTTCCGGAAGGTTAGAGCAGTTCTTC

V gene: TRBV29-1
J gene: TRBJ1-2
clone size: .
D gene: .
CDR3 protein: CSVGDRNYGYTF
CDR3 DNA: TGCAGCGTTGGGGACCGCAACTATGGCTACACCTTC

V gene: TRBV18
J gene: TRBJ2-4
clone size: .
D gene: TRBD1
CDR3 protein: CASSLQGASKNIQYF
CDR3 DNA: TGTGCCAGCTCATTACAGGGGGCCAGCAAAAACATTCAGTACTTC

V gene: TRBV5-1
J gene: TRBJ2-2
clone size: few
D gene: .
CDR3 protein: CASSLRPNTGELFF
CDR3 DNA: TGCGCCAGCAGCTTGAGACCGAACACCGGGGAGCTGTTTTTT

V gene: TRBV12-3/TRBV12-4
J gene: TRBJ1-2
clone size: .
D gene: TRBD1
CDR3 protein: CASSRGRTGPNYGYTF
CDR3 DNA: TGTGCCAGCAGTAGAGGCCGGACAGGCCCTAACTATGGCTACACCTTC

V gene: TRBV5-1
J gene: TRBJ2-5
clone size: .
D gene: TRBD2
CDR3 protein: CASSLRLAGAAETQYF
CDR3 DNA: TGCGCCAGCAGCTTGAGACTAGCGGGAGCGGCGGAGACCCAGTACTTC

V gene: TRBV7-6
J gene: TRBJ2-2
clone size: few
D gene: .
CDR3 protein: CASSLIPGVVGGTGELFF
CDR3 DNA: TGTGCCAGCAGCTTAATCCCTGGGGTGGTAGGAGGCACCGGGGAGCTGTTTTTT

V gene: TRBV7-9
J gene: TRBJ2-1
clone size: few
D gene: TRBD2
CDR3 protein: CASSFTPLAGEGSGNEQFF
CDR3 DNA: TGTGCCAGCAGCTTCACACCATTAGCGGGAGAAGGTTCTGGGAATGAGCAGTTCTTC

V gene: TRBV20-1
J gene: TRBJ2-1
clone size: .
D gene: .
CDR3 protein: CSARGGGSLGEQFF
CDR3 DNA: TGCAGTGCTAGGGGCGGGGGCTCCCTAGGAGAGCAGTTCTTC

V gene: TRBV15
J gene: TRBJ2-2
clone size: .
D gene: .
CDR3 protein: CATSRDQGTGFTGELFF
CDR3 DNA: TGTGCCACCAGCAGAGATCAGGGAACAGGGTTTACCGGGGAGCTGTTTTTT

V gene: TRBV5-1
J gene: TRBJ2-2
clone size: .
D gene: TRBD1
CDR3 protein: CASSPGTGPTGELFF
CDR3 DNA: TGCGCCAGCAGCCCAGGGACAGGGCCTACCGGGGAGCTGTTTTTT

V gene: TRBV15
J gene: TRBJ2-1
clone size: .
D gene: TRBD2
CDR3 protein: CATSREAGEEFF
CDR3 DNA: TGTGCCACCAGCAGGGAAGCGGGGGAGGAGTTCTTC

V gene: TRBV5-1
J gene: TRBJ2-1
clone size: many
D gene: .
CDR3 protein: CASSLVQGGYNEQFF
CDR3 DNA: TGCGCCAGCAGCTTGGTACAGGGAGGGTATAATGAGCAGTTCTTC

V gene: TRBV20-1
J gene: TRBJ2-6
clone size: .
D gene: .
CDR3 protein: CSAAGYGANVLTF
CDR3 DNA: TGCAGTGCTGCAGGGTACGGGGCCAACGTCCTGACTTTC

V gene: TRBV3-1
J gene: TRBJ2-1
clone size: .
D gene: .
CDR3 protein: CASSQDAGTEQFF
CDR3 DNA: TGTGCCAGCAGCCAAGATGCTGGGACCGAGCAGTTCTTC

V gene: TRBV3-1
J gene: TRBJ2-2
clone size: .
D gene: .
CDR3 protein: CASLPPGGDTGELFF
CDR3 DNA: TGTGCCAGCCTACCTCCAGGGGGGGACACCGGGGAGCTGTTTTTT

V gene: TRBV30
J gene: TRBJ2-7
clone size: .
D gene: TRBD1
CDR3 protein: CAWRKTGASHEQYF
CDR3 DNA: TGTGCCTGGAGGAAGACAGGGGCTAGCCACGAGCAGTACTTC

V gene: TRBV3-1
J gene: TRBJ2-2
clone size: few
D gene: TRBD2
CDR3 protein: CASSRVAGGSGELFF
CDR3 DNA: TGTGCCAGCAGCCGAGTAGCGGGGGGGTCCGGGGAGCTGTTTTTT

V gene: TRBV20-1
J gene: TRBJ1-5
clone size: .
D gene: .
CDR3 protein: CSARGPFRALSNQPQHF
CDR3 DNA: TGCAGTGCACGCGGCCCGTTCCGGGCCCTTAGCAATCAGCCCCAGCATTTT

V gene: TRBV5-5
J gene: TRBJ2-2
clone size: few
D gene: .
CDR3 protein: CASSLGGYFATGELFF
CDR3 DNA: TGTGCCAGCAGCTTGGGAGGATATTTTGCCACCGGGGAGCTGTTTTTT

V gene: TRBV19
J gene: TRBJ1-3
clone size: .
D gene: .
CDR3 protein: CASSESGAGNTIYF
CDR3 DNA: TGTGCCAGTAGTGAGTCTGGGGCTGGAAACACCATATATTTT

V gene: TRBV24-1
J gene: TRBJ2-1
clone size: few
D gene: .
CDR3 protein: CATSDSLAREQFF
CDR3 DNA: TGTGCCACCAGTGATTCGCTAGCGAGGGAGCAGTTCTTC